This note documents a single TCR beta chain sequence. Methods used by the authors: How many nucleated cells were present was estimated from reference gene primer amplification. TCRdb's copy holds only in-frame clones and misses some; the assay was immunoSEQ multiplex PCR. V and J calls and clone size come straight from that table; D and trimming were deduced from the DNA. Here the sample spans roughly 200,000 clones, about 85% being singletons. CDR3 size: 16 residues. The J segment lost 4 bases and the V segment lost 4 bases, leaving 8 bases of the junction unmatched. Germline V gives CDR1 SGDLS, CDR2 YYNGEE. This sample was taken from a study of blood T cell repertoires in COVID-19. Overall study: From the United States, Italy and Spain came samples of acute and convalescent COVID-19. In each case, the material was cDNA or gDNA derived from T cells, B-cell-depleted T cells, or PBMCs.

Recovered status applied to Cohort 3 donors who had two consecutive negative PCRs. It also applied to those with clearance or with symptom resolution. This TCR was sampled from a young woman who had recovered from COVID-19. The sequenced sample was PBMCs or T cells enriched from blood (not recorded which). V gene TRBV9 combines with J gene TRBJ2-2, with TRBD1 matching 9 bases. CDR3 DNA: TGTGCCAGCAGCACTTCCGGGACAGGGCCCACCGGGGAGCTGTTTTTT. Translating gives CASSTSGTGPTGELFF.